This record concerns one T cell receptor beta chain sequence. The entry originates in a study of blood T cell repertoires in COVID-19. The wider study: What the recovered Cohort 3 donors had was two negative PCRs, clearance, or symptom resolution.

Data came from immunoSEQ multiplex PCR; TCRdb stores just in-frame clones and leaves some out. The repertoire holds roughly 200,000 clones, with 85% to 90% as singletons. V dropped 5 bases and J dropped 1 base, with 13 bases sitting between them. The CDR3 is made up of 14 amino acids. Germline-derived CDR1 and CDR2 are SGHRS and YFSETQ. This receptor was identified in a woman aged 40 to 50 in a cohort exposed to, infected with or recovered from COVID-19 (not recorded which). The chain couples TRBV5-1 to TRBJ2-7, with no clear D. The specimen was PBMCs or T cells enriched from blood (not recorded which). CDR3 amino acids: CASRWAMWSYEQYF. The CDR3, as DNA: TGCGCCAGCAGGTGGGCTATGTGGTCCTACGAGCAGTACTTC.